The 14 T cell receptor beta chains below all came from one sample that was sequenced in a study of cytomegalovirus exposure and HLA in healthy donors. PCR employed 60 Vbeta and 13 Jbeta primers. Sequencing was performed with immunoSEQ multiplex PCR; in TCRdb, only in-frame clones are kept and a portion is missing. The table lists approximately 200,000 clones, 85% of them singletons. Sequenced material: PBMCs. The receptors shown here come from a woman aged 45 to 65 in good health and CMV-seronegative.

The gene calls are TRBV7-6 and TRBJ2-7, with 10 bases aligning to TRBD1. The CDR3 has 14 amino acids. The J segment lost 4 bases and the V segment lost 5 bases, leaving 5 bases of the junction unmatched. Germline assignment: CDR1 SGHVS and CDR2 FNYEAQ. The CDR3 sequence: CASSPTGGAYEQYF. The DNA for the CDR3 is TGTGCCAGCAGCCCGACAGGGGGCGCGTACGAGCAGTACTTC.

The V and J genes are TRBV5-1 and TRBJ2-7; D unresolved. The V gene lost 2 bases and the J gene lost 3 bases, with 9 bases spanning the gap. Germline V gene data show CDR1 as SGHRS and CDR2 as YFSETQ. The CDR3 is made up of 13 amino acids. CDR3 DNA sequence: TGCGCCAGCAGCTTTCCCCCTAACTACGAGCAGTACTTC. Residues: CASSFPPNYEQYF.

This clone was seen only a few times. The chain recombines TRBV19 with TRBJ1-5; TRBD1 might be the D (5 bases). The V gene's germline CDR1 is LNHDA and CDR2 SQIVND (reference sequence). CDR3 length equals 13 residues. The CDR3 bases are TGTGCTGTAGAGAGCCTGCAGGGTCAGCCCCAGCATTTT. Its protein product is CAVESLQGQPQHF.

The CDR3 spells CASSSTGQGGEAFF. CDR3 DNA sequence: TGCGCCAGCAGCTCCACCGGACAGGGAGGTGAAGCTTTCTTT. The gene calls are TRBV5-1 and TRBJ1-1; the match to TRBD1 covers 8 bases. The germline V gene has CDR1 SGHRS and CDR2 YFSETQ. With 3 bases clipped from V and 7 bases from J, the junction kept 8 bases outside the gene matches. The CDR3 runs 14 residues. Using reference TRBV5-1 and TRBJ1-1 for the parts outside the CDR3, the full variable domain is KAGVTQTPRYLIKTRGQQVTLSCSPISGHRSVSWYQQTPGQGLQFLFEYFSETQRNKGNFPGRFSGRQFSNSRSEMNVSTLELGDSALYLCASSSTGQGGEAFFGQGTRLTVV.

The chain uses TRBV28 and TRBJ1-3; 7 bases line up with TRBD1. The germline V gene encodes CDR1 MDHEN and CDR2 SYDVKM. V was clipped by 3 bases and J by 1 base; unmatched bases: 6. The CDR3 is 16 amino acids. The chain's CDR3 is CASSFGQVDSGNTIYF. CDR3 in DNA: TGTGCCAGCAGTTTCGGACAGGTTGATTCTGGAAACACCATATATTTT.

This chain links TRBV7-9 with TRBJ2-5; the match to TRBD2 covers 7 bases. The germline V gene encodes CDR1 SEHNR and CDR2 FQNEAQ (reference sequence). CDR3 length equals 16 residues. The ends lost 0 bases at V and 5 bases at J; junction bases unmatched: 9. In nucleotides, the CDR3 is TGTGCCAGCAGCTTAGCTCGGGGGGTGGACCGGGAGACCCAGTACTTC. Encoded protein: CASSLARGVDRETQYF.

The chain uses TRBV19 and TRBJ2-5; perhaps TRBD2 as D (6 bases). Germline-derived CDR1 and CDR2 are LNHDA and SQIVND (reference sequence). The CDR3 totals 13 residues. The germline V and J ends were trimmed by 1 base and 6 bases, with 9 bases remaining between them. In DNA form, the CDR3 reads TGTGCCAGTAGTATAGGACTAGATAAGACCCAGTACTTC. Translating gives CASSIGLDKTQYF. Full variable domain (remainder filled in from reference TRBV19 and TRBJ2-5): DGGITQSPKYLFRKEGQNVTLSCEQNLNHDAMYWYRQDPGQGLRLIYYSQIVNDFQKGDIAEGYSVSREKKESFPLTVTSAQKNPTAFYLCASSIGLDKTQYFGPGTRLLVL.

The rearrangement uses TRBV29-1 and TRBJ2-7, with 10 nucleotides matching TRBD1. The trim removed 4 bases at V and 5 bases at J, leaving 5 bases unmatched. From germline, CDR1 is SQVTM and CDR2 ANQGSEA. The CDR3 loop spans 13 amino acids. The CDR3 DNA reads TGCAGCGTTGCCGGGACAGGGGCCCACGAGCAGTACTTC. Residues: CSVAGTGAHEQYF.

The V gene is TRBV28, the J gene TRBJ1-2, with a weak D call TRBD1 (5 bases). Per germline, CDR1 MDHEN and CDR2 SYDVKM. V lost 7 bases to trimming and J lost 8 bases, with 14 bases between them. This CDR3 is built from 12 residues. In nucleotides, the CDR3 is TGTGCCAGCACTTCCCCGAAGGGGGGCTACACCTTC. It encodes CASTSPKGGYTF.

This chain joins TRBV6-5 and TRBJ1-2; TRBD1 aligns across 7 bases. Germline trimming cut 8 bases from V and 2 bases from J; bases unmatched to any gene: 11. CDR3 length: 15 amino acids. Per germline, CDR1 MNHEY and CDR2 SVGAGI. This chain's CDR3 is CASGRSGQTNYGYTF. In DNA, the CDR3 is TGTGCCAGCGGGCGCTCGGGACAGACGAACTATGGCTACACCTTC.

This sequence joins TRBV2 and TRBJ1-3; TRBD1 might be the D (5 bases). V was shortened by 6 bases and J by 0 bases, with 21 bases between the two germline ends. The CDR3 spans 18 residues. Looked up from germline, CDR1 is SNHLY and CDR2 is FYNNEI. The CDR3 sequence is CASSISPPGLYSGNTIYF. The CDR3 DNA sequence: TGTGCCAGCAGCATCTCCCCCCCGGGACTGTACTCTGGAAACACCATATATTTT.

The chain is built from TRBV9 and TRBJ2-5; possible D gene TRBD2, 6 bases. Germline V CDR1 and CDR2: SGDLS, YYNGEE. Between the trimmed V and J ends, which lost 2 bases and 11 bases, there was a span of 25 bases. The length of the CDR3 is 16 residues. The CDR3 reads CASSVGGGRVAREQYF. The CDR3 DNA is TGTGCCAGCAGCGTGGGGGGTGGGCGGGTAGCACGGGAGCAGTACTTC.

For the CDR3, the DNA is TGTGCCAGTAGTATGGGTGGCGGGAGTGACGGGGAGCTGTTTTTT. Its translation: CASSMGGGSDGELFF. The chain has TRBV19 and TRBJ2-2; 7 positions agree with TRBD2. Germline V gene lookup returns CDR1 LNHDA and CDR2 SQIVND (reference sequence). CDR3 length equals 15 residues. V lost 3 bases and J lost 7; bases outside the gene matches: 8. The variable domain in full, with the rest retrieved from reference TRBV19 and TRBJ2-2, is DGGITQSPKYLFRKEGQNVTLSCEQNLNHDAMYWYRQDPGQGLRLIYYSQIVNDFQKGDIAEGYSVSREKKESFPLTVTSAQKNPTAFYLCASSMGGGSDGELFFGEGSRLTVL.

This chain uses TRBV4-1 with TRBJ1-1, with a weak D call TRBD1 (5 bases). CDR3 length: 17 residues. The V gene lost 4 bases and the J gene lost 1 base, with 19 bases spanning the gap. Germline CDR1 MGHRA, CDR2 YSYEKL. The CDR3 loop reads CASSLRAQGRGNTEAFF. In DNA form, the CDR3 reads TGCGCCAGCAGCCTAAGAGCGCAGGGCCGCGGGAACACTGAAGCTTTCTTT.